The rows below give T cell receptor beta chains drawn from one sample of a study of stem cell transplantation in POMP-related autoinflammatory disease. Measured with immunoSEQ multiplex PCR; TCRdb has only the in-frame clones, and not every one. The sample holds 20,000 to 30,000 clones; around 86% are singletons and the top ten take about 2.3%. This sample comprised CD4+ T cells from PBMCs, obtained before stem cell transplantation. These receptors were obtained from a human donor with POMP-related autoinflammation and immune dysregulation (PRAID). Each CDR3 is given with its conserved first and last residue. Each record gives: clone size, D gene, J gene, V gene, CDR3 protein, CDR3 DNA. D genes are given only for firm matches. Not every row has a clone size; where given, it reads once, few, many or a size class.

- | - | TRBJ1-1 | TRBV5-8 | CASSLEPRNTEAFF | TGTGCCAGCAGCTTGGAACCGAGGAACACTGAAGCTTTCTTT
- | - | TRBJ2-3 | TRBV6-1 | CASSDGSKGDTQYF | TGTGCCAGCAGTGACGGGAGTAAGGGAGATACGCAGTATTTT
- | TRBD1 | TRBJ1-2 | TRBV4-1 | CASSQEIFPGQGAGGYTF | TGCGCCAGCAGCCAAGAAATCTTTCCGGGACAGGGGGCCGGTGGCTACACCTTC
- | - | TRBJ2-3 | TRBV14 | CASSQDLSTDTQYF | TGTGCCAGCAGCCAAGATCTTAGCACAGATACGCAGTATTTT
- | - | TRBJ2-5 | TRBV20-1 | CSAGRGETQYF | TGCAGTGCCGGCCGAGGGGAGACCCAGTACTTC
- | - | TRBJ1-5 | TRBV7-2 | CASSLWSQPQHF | TGTGCCAGCAGCTTATGGTCTCAGCCCCAGCATTTT
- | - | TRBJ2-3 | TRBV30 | CAVDSTDTQYF | TGTGCTGTTGACAGCACAGATACGCAGTATTTT
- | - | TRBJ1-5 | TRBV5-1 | CASSFLIPTVGF | TGCGCCAGCAGCTTCTTAATCCCGACGGTGGGCTTT
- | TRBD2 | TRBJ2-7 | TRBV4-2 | CASSQEGGGGAGYEQYF | TGTGCCAGCAGCCAAGAGGGAGGCGGGGGGGCGGGCTACGAGCAGTACTTC
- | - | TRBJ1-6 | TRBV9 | CASSKGGGNSPLHF | TGTGCCAGCAGCAAAGGAGGAGGAAATTCACCCCTCCACTTT
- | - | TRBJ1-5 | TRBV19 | CASSIARETSNQPQHF | TGTGCCAGTAGTATAGCGCGGGAAACCTCCAATCAGCCCCAGCATTTT
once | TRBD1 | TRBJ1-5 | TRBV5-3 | CARMWRHQGAFGSNQPQHF | TGTGCCAGAATGTGGAGGCATCAGGGGGCTTTCGGGAGCAATCAGCCCCAGCATTTT
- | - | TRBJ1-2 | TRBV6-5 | CASHRAGALGGYTF | TGTGCCAGTCACCGGGCCGGGGCCCTGGGCGGCTACACCTTC
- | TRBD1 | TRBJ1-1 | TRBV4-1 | CASTGGSTMNTEAFF | TGCGCCAGCACAGGGGGCTCTACTATGAACACTGAAGCTTTCTTT
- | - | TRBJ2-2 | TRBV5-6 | CASSQPPGTATGELFF | TGTGCCAGCAGCCAACCCCCCGGGACCGCAACCGGGGAGCTGTTTTTT
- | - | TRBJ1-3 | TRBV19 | CASSIRPESGNTIYF | TGTGCCAGTAGTATACGTCCCGAATCTGGAAACACCATATATTTT
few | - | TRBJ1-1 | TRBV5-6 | CASSYRRAEAFF | TGTGCCAGCAGTTATCGACGGGCTGAAGCTTTCTTT
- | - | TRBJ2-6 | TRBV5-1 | CASSPGPELVSGANVLTF | TGCGCCAGCAGCCCAGGACCCGAACTAGTCTCTGGGGCCAACGTCCTGACTTTC
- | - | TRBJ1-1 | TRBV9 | CASSVAPSGGTEAFF | TGTGCCAGCAGCGTAGCTCCGTCAGGAGGGACTGAAGCTTTCTTT
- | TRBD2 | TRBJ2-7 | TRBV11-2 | CASSLGPSGSASYEQYF | TGTGCCAGCAGCTTAGGGCCTAGCGGGAGCGCCTCCTACGAGCAGTACTTC
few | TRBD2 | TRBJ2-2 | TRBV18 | CASSSGLAGLPGELFF | TGTGCCAGCTCATCAGGACTAGCGGGGCTTCCCGGGGAGCTGTTTTTT
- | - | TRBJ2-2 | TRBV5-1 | CASSLVLARNTGELFF | TGCGCCAGCAGCTTGGTGTTAGCGAGGAACACCGGGGAGCTGTTTTTT
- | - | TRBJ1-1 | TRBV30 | CAWRAWEAMNTEAFF | TGTGCCTGGAGAGCTTGGGAGGCCATGAACACTGAAGCTTTCTTT
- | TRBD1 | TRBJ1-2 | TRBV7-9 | CASSPSGTGARNYGYTF | TGTGCCAGCAGCCCCTCCGGGACAGGGGCCAGAAACTATGGCTACACCTTC
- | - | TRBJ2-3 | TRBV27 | CASSLLGGTDTQYF | TGTGCCAGCAGTTTATTAGGGGGCACAGATACGCAGTATTTT
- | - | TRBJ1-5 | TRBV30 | CAWSVHFGGPNQPQHF | TGTGCCTGGAGTGTACATTTCGGGGGACCTAATCAGCCCCAGCATTTT
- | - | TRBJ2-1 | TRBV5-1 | CASSYGQPTMEQFF | TGCGCCAGCAGCTATGGACAGCCCACAATGGAGCAGTTCTTC
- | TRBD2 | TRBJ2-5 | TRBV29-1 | CSVEIAGVGYQETQYF | TGCAGCGTTGAAATAGCGGGAGTTGGGTACCAAGAGACCCAGTACTTC
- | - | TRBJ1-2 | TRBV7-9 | CASSPYRASYTF | TGTGCCAGCAGCCCATATAGGGCGAGTTACACCTTC